This TCR beta chain derives from a study of T cells expressing NK-cell markers. Study in general: All TCR beta repertoires analysed originated from sorted CD3+CD56+NKG2C+, CD3+CD56+NKG2C- and CD3+CD56-NKG2C+ T cells.

The authors generated TCR beta cDNA through 5'RACE template switching with UMIs. With the 5' RACE reads reprocessed, TCRdb shows one record per CDR3 protein and no DNA. The sample table sets out about 460,000 distinct CDR3 sequences. This CDR3 contains 14 residues. The germline gives CDR1 MNHNY, CDR2 SVGAGI (reference sequence). Study findings and constraints: The study did not resolve the HCMV specificity of expanded NKG2C+ T cell clones. For about 6 donors, the dominant NKG2C+ clonotypes made up about 1.0-8% of their CD8+ T cells.

Worth noting for this clonotype: What it binds is unknown.

Sequencing was done on a sample of blood T cells: a sorted CD56 or NKG2C T cell subset, CD4+ or CD8+ T cells, or bulk PBMC T cells (not recorded which). This chain uses TRBV6-6 with TRBJ2-3; TCRdb lists TRBD1, though no DNA is available to test this call. The source of this sequence is a woman aged 50 to 60 in good health. This CDR3 reads CASSSRGVTDTQYF.